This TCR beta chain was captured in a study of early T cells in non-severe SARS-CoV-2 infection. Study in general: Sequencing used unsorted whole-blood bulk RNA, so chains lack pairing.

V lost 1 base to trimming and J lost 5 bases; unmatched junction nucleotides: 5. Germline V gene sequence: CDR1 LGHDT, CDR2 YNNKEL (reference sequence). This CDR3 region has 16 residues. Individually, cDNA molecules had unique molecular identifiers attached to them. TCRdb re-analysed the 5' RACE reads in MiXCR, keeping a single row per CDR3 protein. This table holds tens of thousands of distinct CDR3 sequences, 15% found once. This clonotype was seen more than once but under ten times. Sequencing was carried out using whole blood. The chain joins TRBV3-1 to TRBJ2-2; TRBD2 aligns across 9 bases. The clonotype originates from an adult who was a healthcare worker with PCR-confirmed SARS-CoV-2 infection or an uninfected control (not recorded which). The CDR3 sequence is CASSQGGLAGTGELFF. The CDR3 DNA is TGTGCCAGCAGCCAAGGGGGGCTAGCGGGGACCGGGGAGCTGTTTTTT.